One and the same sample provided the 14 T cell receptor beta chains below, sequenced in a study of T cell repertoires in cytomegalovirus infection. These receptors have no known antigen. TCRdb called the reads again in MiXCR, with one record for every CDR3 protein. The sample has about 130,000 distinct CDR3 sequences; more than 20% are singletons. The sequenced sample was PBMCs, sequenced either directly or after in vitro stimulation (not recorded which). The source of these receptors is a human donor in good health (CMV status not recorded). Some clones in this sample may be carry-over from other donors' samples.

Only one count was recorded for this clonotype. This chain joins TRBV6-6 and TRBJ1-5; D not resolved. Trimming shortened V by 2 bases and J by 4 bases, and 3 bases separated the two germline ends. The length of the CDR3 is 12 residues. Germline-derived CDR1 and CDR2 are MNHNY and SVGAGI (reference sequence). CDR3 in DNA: TGTGCCAGCAGTTACGGGAATCAGCCCCAGCATTTT. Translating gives CASSYGNQPQHF.

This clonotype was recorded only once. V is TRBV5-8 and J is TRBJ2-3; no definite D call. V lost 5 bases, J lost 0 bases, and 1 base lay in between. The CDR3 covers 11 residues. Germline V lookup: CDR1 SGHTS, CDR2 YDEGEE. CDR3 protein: CASRSTDTQYF. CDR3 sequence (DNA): TGTGCCAGCAGGAGCACAGATACGCAGTATTTT.

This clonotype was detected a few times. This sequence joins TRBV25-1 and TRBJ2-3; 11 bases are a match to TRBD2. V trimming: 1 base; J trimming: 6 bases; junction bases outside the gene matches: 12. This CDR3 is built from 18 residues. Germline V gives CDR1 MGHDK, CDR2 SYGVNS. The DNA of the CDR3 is TGTGCCAGCAGTGAATCAACTAGCGGGGGTTTAGCCAGGGATACGCAGTATTTT. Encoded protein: CASSESTSGGLARDTQYF.

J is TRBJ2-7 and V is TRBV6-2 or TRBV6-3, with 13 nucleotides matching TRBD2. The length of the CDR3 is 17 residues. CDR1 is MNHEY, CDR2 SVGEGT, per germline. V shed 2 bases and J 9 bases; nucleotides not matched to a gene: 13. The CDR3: CASSYHRTSGRPPRQYF. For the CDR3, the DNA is TGTGCCAGCAGTTACCATCGGACTAGCGGGAGACCCCCACGGCAGTACTTC.

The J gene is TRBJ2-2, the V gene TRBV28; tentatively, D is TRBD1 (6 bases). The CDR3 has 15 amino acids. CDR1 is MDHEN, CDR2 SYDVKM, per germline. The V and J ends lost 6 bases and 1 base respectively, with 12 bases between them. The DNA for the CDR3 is TGTGCCAGCAGACGAAGGGACAAGAACACCGGGGAGCTGTTTTTT. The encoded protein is CASRRRDKNTGELFF.

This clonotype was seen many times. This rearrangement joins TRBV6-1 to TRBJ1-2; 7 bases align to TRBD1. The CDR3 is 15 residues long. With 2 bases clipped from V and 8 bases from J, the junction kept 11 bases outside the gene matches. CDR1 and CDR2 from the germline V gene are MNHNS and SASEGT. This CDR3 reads CASSEQGGEREGYTF. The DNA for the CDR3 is TGTGCCAGCAGTGAACAGGGGGGCGAGCGCGAGGGCTACACCTTC.

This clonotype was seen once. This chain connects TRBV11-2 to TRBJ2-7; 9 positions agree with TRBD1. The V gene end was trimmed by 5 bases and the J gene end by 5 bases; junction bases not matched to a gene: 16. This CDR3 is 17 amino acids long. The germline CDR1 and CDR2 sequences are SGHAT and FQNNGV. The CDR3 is CASSPARGTGRFDEQYV. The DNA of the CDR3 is TGTGCCAGCAGCCCCGCTCGGGGGACAGGGAGATTCGACGAGCAGTACGTC.

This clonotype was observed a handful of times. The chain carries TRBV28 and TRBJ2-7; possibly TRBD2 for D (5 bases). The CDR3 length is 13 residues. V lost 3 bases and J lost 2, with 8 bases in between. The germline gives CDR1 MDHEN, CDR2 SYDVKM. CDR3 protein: CASSLLLAYEQYF. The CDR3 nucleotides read TGTGCCAGCAGTTTGTTACTAGCCTACGAGCAGTACTTC.

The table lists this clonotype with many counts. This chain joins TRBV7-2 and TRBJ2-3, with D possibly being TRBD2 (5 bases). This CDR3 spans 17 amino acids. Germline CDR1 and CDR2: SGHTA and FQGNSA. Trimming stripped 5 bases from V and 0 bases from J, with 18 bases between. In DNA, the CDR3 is TGTGCCAGCAGCCGGAAACGGGGTGAAGCTAGCACAGATACGCAGTATTTT. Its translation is CASSRKRGEASTDTQYF.

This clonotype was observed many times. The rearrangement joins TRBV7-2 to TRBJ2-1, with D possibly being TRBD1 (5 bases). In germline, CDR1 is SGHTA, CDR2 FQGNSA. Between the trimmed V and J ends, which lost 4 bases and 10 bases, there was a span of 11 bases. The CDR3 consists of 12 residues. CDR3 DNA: TGTGCCAGCAGCTCAGGGCTACAAGAGCAGTTCTTC. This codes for CASSSGLQEQFF.

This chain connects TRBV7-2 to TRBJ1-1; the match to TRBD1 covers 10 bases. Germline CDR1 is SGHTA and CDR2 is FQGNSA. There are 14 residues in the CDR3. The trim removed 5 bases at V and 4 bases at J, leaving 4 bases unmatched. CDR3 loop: CASSARDRGTEAFF. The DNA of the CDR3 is TGTGCCAGCAGCGCCCGGGACAGGGGCACTGAAGCTTTCTTT.

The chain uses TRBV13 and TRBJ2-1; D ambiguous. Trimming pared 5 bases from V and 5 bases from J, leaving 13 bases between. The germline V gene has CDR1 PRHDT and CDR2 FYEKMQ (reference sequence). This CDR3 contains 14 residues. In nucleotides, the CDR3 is TGTGCCAGCAGCGACCTAATCCCGCACAATGAGCAGTTCTTC. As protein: CASSDLIPHNEQFF.

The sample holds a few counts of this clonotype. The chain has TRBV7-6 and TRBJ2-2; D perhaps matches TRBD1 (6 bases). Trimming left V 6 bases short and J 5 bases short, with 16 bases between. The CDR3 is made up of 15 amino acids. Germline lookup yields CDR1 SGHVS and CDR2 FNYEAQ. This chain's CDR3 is CASSPGGGSTGELFF. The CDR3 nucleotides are TGTGCCAGCAGTCCTGGGGGCGGTTCGACCGGGGAGCTGTTTTTT.

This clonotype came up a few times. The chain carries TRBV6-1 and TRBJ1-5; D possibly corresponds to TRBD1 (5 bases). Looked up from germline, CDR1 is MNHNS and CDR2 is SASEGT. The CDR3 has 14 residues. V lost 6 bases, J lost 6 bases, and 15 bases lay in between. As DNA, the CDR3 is TGTGCCAGCAGGACCGCGGGGGTCCGTCAGCCCCAGCATTTT. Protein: CASRTAGVRQPQHF.